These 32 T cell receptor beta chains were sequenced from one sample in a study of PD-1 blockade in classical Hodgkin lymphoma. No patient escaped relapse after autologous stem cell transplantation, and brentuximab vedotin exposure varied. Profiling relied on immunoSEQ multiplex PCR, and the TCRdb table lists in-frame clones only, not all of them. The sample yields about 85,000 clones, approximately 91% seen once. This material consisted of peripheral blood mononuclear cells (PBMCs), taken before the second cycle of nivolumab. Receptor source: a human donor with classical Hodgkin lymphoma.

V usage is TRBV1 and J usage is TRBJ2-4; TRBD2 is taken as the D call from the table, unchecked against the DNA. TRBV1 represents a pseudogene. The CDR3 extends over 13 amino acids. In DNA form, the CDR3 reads TGCACCCGGACAGGACTAGCGGAAAACATTCAGTACTTC. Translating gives CTRTGLAENIQYF.

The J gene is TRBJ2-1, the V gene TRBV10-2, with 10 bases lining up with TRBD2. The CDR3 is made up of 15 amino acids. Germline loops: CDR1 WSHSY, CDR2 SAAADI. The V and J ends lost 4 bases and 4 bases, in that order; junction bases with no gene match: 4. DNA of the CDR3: TGCGCCAGCAGTGGAACTAGCGGGGTTTACAATGAGCAGTTCTTC. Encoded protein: CASSGTSGVYNEQFF.

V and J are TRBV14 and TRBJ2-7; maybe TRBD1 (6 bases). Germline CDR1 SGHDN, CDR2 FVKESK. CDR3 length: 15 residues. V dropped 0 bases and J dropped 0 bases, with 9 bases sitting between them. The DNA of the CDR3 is TGTGCCAGCAGCCAAGAACAGGGACGCTCCTACGAGCAGTACTTC. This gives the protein CASSQEQGRSYEQYF.

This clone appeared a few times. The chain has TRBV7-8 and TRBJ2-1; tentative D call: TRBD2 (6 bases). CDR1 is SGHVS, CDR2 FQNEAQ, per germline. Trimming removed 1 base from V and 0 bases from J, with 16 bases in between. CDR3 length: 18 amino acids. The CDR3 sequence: CASSLGLAPKSSYNEQFF. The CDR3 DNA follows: TGTGCCAGCAGCTTAGGGCTAGCGCCGAAGAGCTCCTACAATGAGCAGTTCTTC.

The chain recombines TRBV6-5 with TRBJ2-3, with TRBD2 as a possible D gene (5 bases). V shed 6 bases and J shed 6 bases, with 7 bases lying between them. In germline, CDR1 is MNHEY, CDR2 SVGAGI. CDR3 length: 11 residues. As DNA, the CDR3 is TGTGCCAGCAGAGGACTCGATACGCAGTATTTT. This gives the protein CASRGLDTQYF.

CDR3 DNA: TGCGCCAGCAGCTTAGGACAGCCCACCGGGGAGCTGTTTTTT. Translating gives CASSLGQPTGELFF. The J gene is TRBJ2-2, the V gene TRBV5-1, with D possibly matching TRBD1 (6 bases). V lost 2 bases and J 4 bases, leaving 9 bases between the germline ends. CDR1 is SGHRS and CDR2 is YFSETQ in the germline V gene. This CDR3 is built from 14 residues.

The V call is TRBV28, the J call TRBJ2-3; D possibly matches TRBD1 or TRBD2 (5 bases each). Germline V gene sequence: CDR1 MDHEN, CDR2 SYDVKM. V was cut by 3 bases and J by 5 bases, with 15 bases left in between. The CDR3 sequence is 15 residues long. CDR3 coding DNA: TGTGCCAGCAGTTTCCGGGGCCTAGGAATAGATACGCAGTATTTT. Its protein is CASSFRGLGIDTQYF. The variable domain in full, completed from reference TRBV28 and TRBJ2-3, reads DVKVTQSSRYLVKRTGEKVFLECVQDMDHENMFWYRQDPGLGLRLIYFSYDVKMKEKGDIPEGYSVSREKKERFSLILESASTNQTSMYLCASSFRGLGIDTQYFGPGTRLTVL.

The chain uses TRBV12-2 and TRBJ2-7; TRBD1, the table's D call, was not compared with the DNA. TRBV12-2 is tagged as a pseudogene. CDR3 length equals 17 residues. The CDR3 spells CASRLADRKNRTYEQYF. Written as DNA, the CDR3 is TGTGCAAGTCGCTTAGCGGACAGGAAAAATAGGACCTACGAGCAGTACTTC.

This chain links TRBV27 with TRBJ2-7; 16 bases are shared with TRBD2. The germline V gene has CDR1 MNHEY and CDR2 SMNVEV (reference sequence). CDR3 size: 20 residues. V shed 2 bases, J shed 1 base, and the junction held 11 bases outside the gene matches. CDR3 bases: TGTGCCAGCAGTTTAAGTCAGGGGACTAGCGGGAGGGCCAATTCCTACGAGCAGTACTTC. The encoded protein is CASSLSQGTSGRANSYEQYF.

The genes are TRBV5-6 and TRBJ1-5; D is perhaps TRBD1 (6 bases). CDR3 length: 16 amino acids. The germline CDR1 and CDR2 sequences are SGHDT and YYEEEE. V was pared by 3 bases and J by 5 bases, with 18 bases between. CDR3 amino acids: CASSWGPSRRDQPQHF. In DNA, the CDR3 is TGTGCCAGCAGCTGGGGGCCCAGCAGGCGGGATCAGCCCCAGCATTTT.

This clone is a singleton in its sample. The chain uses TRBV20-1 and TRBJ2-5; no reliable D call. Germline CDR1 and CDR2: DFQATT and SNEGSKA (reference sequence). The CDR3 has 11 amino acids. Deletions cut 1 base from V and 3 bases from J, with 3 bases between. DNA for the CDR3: TGCAGTGCTAGAGGGGAAGAGACCCAGTACTTC. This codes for CSARGEETQYF.

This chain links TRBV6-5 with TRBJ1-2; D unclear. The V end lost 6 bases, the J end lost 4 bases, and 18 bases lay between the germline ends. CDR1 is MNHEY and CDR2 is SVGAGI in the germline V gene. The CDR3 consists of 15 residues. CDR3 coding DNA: TGTGCCAGCAGACCCGGACCGCTGGACCTCTATGGCTACACCTTC. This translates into CASRPGPLDLYGYTF.

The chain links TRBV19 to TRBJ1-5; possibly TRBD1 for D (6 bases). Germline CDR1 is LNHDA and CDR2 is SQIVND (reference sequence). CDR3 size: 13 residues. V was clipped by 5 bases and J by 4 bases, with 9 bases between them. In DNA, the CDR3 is TGTGCCAGTAGTTTACAGGGTAATCAGCCCCAGCATTTT. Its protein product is CASSLQGNQPQHF.

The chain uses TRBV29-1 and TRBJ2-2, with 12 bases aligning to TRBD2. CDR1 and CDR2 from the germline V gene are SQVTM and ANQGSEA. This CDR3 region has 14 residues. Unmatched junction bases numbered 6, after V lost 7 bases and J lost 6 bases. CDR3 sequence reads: CSGRLAGVAGELFF. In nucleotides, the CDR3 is TGCAGCGGGAGACTAGCGGGAGTTGCCGGGGAGCTGTTTTTT.

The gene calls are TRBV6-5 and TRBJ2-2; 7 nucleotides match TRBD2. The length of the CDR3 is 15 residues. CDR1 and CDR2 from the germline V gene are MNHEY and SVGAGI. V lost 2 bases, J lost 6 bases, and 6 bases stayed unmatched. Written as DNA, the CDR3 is TGTGCCAGCAGTTACAGACTAGCTGGGGCCGGGGAGCTGTTTTTT. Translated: CASSYRLAGAGELFF.

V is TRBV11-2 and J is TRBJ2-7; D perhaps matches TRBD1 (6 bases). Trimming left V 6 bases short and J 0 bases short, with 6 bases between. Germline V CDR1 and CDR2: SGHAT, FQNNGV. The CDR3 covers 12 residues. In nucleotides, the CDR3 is TGTGCCAGCAGACAGGGCTCCTACGAGCAGTACTTC. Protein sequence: CASRQGSYEQYF.

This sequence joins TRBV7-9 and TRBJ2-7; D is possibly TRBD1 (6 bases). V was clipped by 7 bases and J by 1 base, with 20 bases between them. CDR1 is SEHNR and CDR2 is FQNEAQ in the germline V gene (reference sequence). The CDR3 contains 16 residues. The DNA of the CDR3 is TGTGCCAGCACCGCCATCGGGCAGGGGCCTTCCTACGAGCAGTACTTC. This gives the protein CASTAIGQGPSYEQYF.

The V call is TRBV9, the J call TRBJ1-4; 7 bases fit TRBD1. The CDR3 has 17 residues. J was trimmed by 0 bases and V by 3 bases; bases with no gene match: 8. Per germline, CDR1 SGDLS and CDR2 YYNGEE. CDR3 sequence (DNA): TGTGCCAGCAGCGACAGGGGTGGAAAGCCAACTAATGAAAAACTGTTTTTT. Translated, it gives CASSDRGGKPTNEKLFF. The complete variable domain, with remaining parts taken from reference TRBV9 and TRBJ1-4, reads DSGVTQTPKHLITATGQRVTLRCSPRSGDLSVYWYQQSLDQGLQFLIQYYNGEERAKGNILERFSAQQFPDLHSELNLSSLELGDSALYFCASSDRGGKPTNEKLFFGSGTQLSVL.

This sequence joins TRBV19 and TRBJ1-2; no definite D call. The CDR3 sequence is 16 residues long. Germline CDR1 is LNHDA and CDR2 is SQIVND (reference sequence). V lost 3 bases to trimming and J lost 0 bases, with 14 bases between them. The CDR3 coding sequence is TGTGCCAGTAGTATGGCGTCCCATTCCCCTAACTATGGCTACACCTTC. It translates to CASSMASHSPNYGYTF.

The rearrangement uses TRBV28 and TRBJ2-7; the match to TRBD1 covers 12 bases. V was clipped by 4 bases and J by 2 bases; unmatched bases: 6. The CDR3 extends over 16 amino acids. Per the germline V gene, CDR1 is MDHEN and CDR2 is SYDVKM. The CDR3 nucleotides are TGTGCCAGCAGTTGGGACAGGGGGCAGGTAACCTACGAGCAGTACTTC. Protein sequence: CASSWDRGQVTYEQYF.

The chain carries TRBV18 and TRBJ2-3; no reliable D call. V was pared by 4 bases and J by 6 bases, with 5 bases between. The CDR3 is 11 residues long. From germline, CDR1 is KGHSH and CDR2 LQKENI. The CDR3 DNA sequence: TGTGCCAGCTCACTAGGCGATACGCAGTATTTT. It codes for CASSLGDTQYF.

The CDR3 is CASSSAGQETQYF. The CDR3 nucleotides read TGTGCCAGCAGCTCAGCGGGGCAAGAGACCCAGTACTTC. J is TRBJ2-5 and V is TRBV5-6; 7 positions match TRBD2. The CDR3 has 13 amino acids. J lost 2 bases, V lost 3 bases, and 1 base had no gene match. Germline V CDR1 and CDR2: SGHDT, YYEEEE.

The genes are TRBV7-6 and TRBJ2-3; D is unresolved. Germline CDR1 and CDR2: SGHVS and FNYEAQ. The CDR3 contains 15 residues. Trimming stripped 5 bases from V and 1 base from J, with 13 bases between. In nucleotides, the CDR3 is TGTGCCAGCAGCCACGTCCAGCCCCGCACAGATACGCAGTATTTT. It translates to CASSHVQPRTDTQYF.

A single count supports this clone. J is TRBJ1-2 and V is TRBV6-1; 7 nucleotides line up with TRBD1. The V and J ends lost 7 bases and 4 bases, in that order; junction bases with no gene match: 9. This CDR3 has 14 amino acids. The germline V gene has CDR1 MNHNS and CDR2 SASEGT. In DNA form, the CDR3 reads TGTGCCAGCAAAGGGCCAGGGGGGACCTATGGCTACACCTTC. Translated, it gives CASKGPGGTYGYTF.

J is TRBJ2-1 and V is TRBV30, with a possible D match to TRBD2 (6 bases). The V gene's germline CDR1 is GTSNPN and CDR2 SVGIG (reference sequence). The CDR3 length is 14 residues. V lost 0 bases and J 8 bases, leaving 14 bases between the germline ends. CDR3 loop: CAWSVRSGEYEQFF. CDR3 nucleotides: TGTGCCTGGAGTGTCCGGTCGGGGGAGTATGAGCAGTTCTTC.

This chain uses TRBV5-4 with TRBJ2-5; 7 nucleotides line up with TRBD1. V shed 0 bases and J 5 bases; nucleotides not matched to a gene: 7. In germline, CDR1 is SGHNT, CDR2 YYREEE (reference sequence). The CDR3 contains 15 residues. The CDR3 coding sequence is TGTGCCAGCAGCTTGGGGGTGACAGGGAAGGAGACCCAGTACTTC. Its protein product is CASSLGVTGKETQYF.

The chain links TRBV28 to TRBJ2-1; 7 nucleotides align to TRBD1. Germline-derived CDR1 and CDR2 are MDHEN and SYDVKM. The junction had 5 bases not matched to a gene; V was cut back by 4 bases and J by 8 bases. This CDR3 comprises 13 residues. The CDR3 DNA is TGTGCCAGCAGTTCCCACAGGGGCGATGAGCAGTTCTTC. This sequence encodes CASSSHRGDEQFF.

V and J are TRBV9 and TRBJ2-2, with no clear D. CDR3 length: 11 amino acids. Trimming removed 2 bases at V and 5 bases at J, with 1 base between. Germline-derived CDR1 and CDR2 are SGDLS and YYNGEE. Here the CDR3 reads CASSVTGELFF. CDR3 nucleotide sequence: TGTGCCAGCAGCGTTACCGGGGAGCTGTTTTTT.

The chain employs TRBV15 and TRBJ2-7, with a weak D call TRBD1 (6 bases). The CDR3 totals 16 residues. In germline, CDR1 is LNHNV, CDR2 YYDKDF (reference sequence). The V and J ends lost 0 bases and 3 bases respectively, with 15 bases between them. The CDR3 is CATSRDKQGLLYEQYF. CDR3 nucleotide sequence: TGTGCCACCAGCAGAGATAAACAGGGATTACTCTACGAGCAGTACTTC.

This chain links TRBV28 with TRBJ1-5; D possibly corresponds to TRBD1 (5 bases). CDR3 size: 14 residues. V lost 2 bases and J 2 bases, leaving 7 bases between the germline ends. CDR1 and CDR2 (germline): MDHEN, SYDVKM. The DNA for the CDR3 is TGTGCCAGCAGTTTAGGAGGGGGCAATCAGCCCCAGCATTTT. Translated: CASSLGGGNQPQHF.

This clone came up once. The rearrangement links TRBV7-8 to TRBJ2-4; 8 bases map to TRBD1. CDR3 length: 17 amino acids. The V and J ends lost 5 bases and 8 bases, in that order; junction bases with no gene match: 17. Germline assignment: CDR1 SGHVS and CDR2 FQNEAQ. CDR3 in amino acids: CASSPSGTGVQGYIQYF. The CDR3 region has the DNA TGTGCCAGCAGCCCATCCGGGACAGGCGTACAAGGATACATTCAGTACTTC.

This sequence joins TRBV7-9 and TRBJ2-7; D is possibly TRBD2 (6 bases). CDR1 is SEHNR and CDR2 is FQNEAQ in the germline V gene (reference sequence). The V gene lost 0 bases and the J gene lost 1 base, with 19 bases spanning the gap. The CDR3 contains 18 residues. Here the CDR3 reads CASSLASGAGLKSYEQYF. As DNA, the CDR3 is TGTGCCAGCAGCTTAGCATCCGGTGCGGGACTGAAGTCCTACGAGCAGTACTTC.